The 8 T cell receptor beta chains below all came from one sample that was sequenced in a study of metastatic and nonmetastatic thyroid tumors. TCRdb reanalyzed the PCR reads via MiXCR. The repertoire holds about 59,000 clones, with around 15% as singletons. No treatment had been given to any patient before thyroid surgery. The sample consisted of blood. The receptor source for this set is a male donor with papillary thyroid cancer or a benign thyroid nodule (not recorded which). Some clones in this sample may be carry-over from other donors' samples.

About this clone itself: A read error is possible here, since a much larger clone lies one base away. This rearrangement joins TRBV3-1 to TRBJ1-1; TRBD1 matches at 9 bases. The germline gives CDR1 LGHDT, CDR2 YNNKEL (reference sequence). The CDR3 covers 15 residues. The junction had 8 bases not matched to a gene; V was cut back by 7 bases and J by 2 bases. CDR3 loop: CASIRRQGVNTEAFF. Here the CDR3 DNA reads TGTGCCAGCATCCGACGACAGGGGGTAAACACTGAAGCTTTCTTT.

In its sample, this clone was seen many times. Germline and junction disagree at one end, which may indicate a read error. The chain joins TRBV30 to TRBJ1-1; no reliable D call. CDR1 is GTSNPN, CDR2 SVGIG, per germline (reference sequence). The CDR3 covers 15 residues. The CDR3 spells CAWSVLNGWNPEAFF. The CDR3 nucleotides read TGTGCCTGGAGTGTACTAAACGGGTGGAACCCTGAAGCTTTCTTT.

The table lists this clone with a few counts. With a much larger clone just one base away, this may be a read error. This chain joins TRBV15 and TRBJ2-3; D may be TRBD1 (6 bases). Trimming took off 7 bases at V and 4 bases at J, with 18 bases between the two ends. This CDR3 spans 15 amino acids. Germline assignment: CDR1 LNHNV and CDR2 YYDKDF (reference sequence). The DNA for the CDR3 is TGTGCCACCATCACCAGGACAGCTACTTCAGATACGCAGTATTTT. It specifies CATITRTATSDTQYF.

Points on this clone: It may be a read error: a sequence one base away is much more abundant. The chain employs TRBV5-6 and TRBJ2-3; a weak D match, TRBD1 (6 bases). Trimming pared 1 base from V and 4 bases from J, leaving 10 bases between. Looked up from germline, CDR1 is SGHDT and CDR2 is YYEEEE. CDR3 size: 14 residues. The CDR3 spells CASSLNGGADTQYF. The DNA for the CDR3 is TGTGCCAGCAGCTTGAATGGGGGCGCAGATACGCAGTATTTT.

At least ten counts were recorded for this clone. The chain joins TRBV19 to TRBJ1-3; no reliable D call. Germline V gives CDR1 LNHDA, CDR2 SQIVND (reference sequence). The CDR3 spans 13 residues. Written as DNA, the CDR3 is TGTGTCTCGCGGCCCGAGGGCGGAAACACCATATATTTT. It translates to CVSRPEGGNTIYF.

Many counts were recorded for this clone. The chain links TRBV20-1 to TRBJ2-1, with 12 nucleotides matching TRBD2. The trim removed 3 bases at V and 3 bases at J, leaving 12 bases unmatched. The CDR3 has 18 amino acids. Per germline, CDR1 DFQATT and CDR2 SNEGSKA (reference sequence). CDR3 residues: CSASDLGTSGPSYNEQFF. The CDR3 DNA is TGCAGTGCTAGTGATTTAGGGACTAGCGGGCCGAGCTACAATGAGCAGTTCTTC.

As to this clone: This may be a read error: a much more frequent sequence differs by one nucleotide. The gene calls are TRBV6-2 or TRBV6-3 and TRBJ2-5; possibly TRBD2 for D (6 bases). This CDR3 region has 15 residues. Germline V CDR1 and CDR2: MNHEY, SVGEGT. Trimming shortened V by 5 bases and J by 0 bases, and 13 bases separated the two germline ends. Written as DNA, the CDR3 is TGTGCCAGCAGTGTAGGCGGCGGGAACCAAGAGACCCAGTACTTC. Translating gives CASSVGGGNQETQYF.

This clone was seen at least ten times. This chain connects TRBV30 to TRBJ2-2, with a possible D match to TRBD2 (5 bases). V was clipped by 4 bases and J by 2 bases, with 11 bases between them. Per germline, CDR1 GTSNPN and CDR2 SVGIG (reference sequence). The CDR3 consists of 14 residues. The CDR3 DNA reads TGTGCCTGGAATAACGGGATAAACACCGGGGAGCTGTTTTTT. The encoded protein is CAWNNGINTGELFF.